The 30 T cell receptor beta chains below all came from one sample that was sequenced in a study of technical replicates of blood from a few donors. This table comes from immunoSEQ multiplex PCR, and its TCRdb copy is limited to in-frame clones, with some not included. The repertoire has roughly 79,000 clones, 96% of them found once; the top ten carry more than 0.35%. The sequenced sample was T cells isolated from PBMCs. These receptors came from a human donor in good health.

The chain carries TRBV11-1 and TRBJ2-7, with 14 bases that match TRBD2. CDR3 length: 16 residues. The V gene's germline CDR1 is SGHAT and CDR2 FQDESV (reference sequence). With V trimmed by 5 bases and J by 7 bases, 10 bases remained unmatched. The CDR3 DNA follows: TGTGCCAGCAGCGTGTGGGGACTAGCGGGAGCAATTGAGCAGTACTTC. Its protein product is CASSVWGLAGAIEQYF.

V gene TRBV28 combines with J gene TRBJ1-5; TRBD1 aligns across 7 bases. The junction had 15 bases not matched to a gene; V was cut back by 4 bases and J by 0 bases. The germline V gene has CDR1 MDHEN and CDR2 SYDVKM. The CDR3 spans 19 residues. CDR3 nucleotide sequence: TGTGCCAGCAGTTACCCTCGGGGGACAGAAGCTTATAGCAATCAGCCCCAGCATTTT. Protein: CASSYPRGTEAYSNQPQHF.

This rearrangement joins TRBV9 to TRBJ2-1, with TRBD2 matching over 14 bases. CDR1 SGDLS and CDR2 YYNGEE come from the germline V gene. The CDR3 runs 16 residues. J lost 2 bases, V lost 4 bases, and 2 bases had no gene match. The DNA for the CDR3 is TGTGCCAGCAGCCGACTAGCGGGAGGGGCCTACAATGAGCAGTTCTTC. Translated, it gives CASSRLAGGAYNEQFF.

This chain links TRBV6-1 with TRBJ1-1; TRBD1 is a possible D gene (6 bases). Germline assignment: CDR1 MNHNS and CDR2 SASEGT. This CDR3 region has 13 residues. The V and J ends lost 7 bases and 2 bases respectively, with 11 bases between them. The DNA for the CDR3 is TGTGCCAGCACGGACAGCTCCAACACTGAAGCTTTCTTT. Its translation: CASTDSSNTEAFF.

CDR3 loop: CASSFVGSHRSEQFF. The DNA of the CDR3 is TGTGCCAGCAGTTTTGTCGGGTCCCATCGGAGTGAGCAGTTCTTC. This chain joins TRBV27 and TRBJ2-1; D is unclear. Trimming pared 3 bases from V and 9 bases from J, leaving 18 bases between. Germline V gives CDR1 MNHEY, CDR2 SMNVEV (reference sequence). CDR3 length equals 15 residues.

The chain uses TRBV9 and TRBJ2-3, with D perhaps matching TRBD2 (5 bases). This CDR3 region has 15 residues. Trimming shortened V by 3 bases and J by 0 bases, and 11 bases separated the two germline ends. Per germline, CDR1 SGDLS and CDR2 YYNGEE. This CDR3 is CASSARGPSTDTQYF. The DNA for the CDR3 is TGTGCCAGCAGCGCCCGGGGTCCTAGCACAGATACGCAGTATTTT.

The chain employs TRBV5-1 and TRBJ2-3, with 8 bases matching TRBD2. J lost 4 bases, V lost 3 bases, and 10 bases had no gene match. The CDR3 spans 16 residues. The germline CDR1 and CDR2 sequences are SGHRS and YFSETQ. For the CDR3, the DNA is TGCGCCAGCAGCTCCCATGGAGCGGGAGTGGCAGATACGCAGTATTTT. Translating gives CASSSHGAGVADTQYF. The full variable domain, in which reference TRBV5-1 and TRBJ2-3 provide the parts outside the CDR3, is KAGVTQTPRYLIKTRGQQVTLSCSPISGHRSVSWYQQTPGQGLQFLFEYFSETQRNKGNFPGRFSGRQFSNSRSEMNVSTLELGDSALYLCASSSHGAGVADTQYFGPGTRLTVL.

The rearrangement uses TRBV4-1 and TRBJ2-7; 9 bases map to TRBD2. CDR3 size: 14 residues. With V trimmed by 6 bases and J by 6 bases, 9 bases remained unmatched. From germline, CDR1 is MGHRA and CDR2 YSYEKL. The CDR3 here is CASSLRAGGPEQYF. CDR3 DNA sequence: TGCGCCAGCAGTCTGAGAGCGGGAGGTCCCGAGCAGTACTTC.

The chain uses TRBV28 and TRBJ1-5; 9 bases line up with TRBD1. The CDR3 consists of 15 residues. Germline lookup yields CDR1 MDHEN and CDR2 SYDVKM. The ends lost 4 bases at V and 5 bases at J; junction bases unmatched: 6. The CDR3 protein is CASSSEQGAYQPQHF. In DNA form, the CDR3 reads TGTGCCAGCAGTTCCGAACAGGGGGCCTATCAGCCCCAGCATTTT.

This chain links TRBV19 with TRBJ2-3; 7 nucleotides line up with TRBD2. The V and J ends lost 6 bases and 8 bases, in that order; junction bases with no gene match: 8. The CDR3 covers 13 residues. CDR1 is LNHDA, CDR2 SQIVND, per germline (reference sequence). In DNA, the CDR3 is TGTGCCAGTAGCAGGACTAGTAGTGGTACGCAGTATTTT. It is translated as CASSRTSSGTQYF.

The V gene is TRBV2, the J gene TRBJ2-7; D is unresolved. This CDR3 region has 12 residues. Germline CDR1 and CDR2: SNHLY and FYNNEI. With 2 bases removed from V and 4 bases from J, the gap between germline ends came to 6 bases. The CDR3 DNA sequence: TGTGCCAGCAGTGAAACTGATTACGAGCAGTACTTC. It specifies CASSETDYEQYF.

V usage is TRBV7-9 and J usage is TRBJ1-2; D gene ambiguous. Per the germline V gene, CDR1 is SEHNR and CDR2 is FQNEAQ (reference sequence). The CDR3 runs to 13 residues. With 5 bases removed from V and 3 bases from J, the gap between germline ends came to 10 bases. The CDR3 region is CASSGGIDYGYTF. The DNA of the CDR3 is TGTGCCAGCAGCGGCGGGATCGACTATGGCTACACCTTC. Variable domain in full (rest from reference TRBV7-9 and TRBJ1-2): DTGVSQNPRHKITKRGQNVTFRCDPISEHNRLYWYRQTLGQGPEFLTYFQNEAQLEKSRLLSDRFSAERPKGSFSTLEIQRTEQGDSAMYLCASSGGIDYGYTFGSGTRLTVV.

V and J are TRBV9 and TRBJ2-7, with TRBD1 matching over 9 bases. This CDR3 comprises 15 residues. Germline values: CDR1 SGDLS, CDR2 YYNGEE. The ends lost 3 bases at V and 6 bases at J; junction bases unmatched: 10. The CDR3: CASSAQPGTGPEQYF. CDR3 sequence (DNA): TGTGCCAGCAGCGCGCAACCCGGGACAGGGCCCGAGCAGTACTTC.

The rearrangement links TRBV4-1 to TRBJ2-7, with 9 bases identical to TRBD2. V lost 1 base, J lost 9 bases, and 7 bases stayed unmatched. The germline V gene has CDR1 MGHRA and CDR2 YSYEKL. This CDR3 comprises 14 residues. CDR3 bases: TGCGCCAGCAGCCAAGTAACAGGCGGGAGGGTGCAGTACTTC. This encodes CASSQVTGGRVQYF.

The chain joins TRBV6-5 to TRBJ2-3; TRBD2 is a possible D gene (5 bases). This CDR3 is built from 14 residues. Trimming removed 8 bases from V and 4 bases from J, with 16 bases in between. Germline V gene lookup returns CDR1 MNHEY and CDR2 SVGAGI. Here the CDR3 DNA reads TGTGCCAGCTCCCCGGCGGGCAGGCCAGATACGCAGTATTTT. Protein sequence: CASSPAGRPDTQYF.

V usage is TRBV10-3 and J usage is TRBJ2-3, with D perhaps TRBD2 (5 bases). Germline-derived CDR1 and CDR2 are ENHRY and SYGVKD. CDR3 length equals 13 residues. V was pared by 6 bases and J by 2 bases, with 9 bases between. CDR3 bases: TGTGCCATCAGAGCGGAAAACACAGATACGCAGTATTTT. Protein sequence: CAIRAENTDTQYF.

Only one count was recorded for this clone. The rearrangement uses TRBV5-1 and TRBJ2-1; tentatively, D is TRBD2 (6 bases). Deletions cut 0 bases from V and 4 bases from J, with 11 bases between. The CDR3 is 15 residues long. CDR1 SGHRS and CDR2 YFSETQ come from the germline V gene. The CDR3 DNA follows: TGCGCCAGCAGCTTGGCGTCCGGGGGTTACAATGAGCAGTTCTTC. It translates to CASSLASGGYNEQFF.

This rearrangement joins TRBV10-3 to TRBJ1-1; tentatively, D is TRBD1 (5 bases). The CDR3 has 13 amino acids. The V end was cut by 10 bases, the J end by 1 base, with 13 bases between. CDR1 is ENHRY and CDR2 is SYGVKD in the germline V gene. CDR3 DNA: TGTGCCACCGCAGGGTTTGGGAACACTGAAGCTTTCTTT. Its translation is CATAGFGNTEAFF.

This clone was seen once. This chain links TRBV4-3 with TRBJ2-5; 7 bases line up with TRBD1. V trimming: 0 bases; J trimming: 3 bases; junction bases outside the gene matches: 7. Looked up from germline, CDR1 is LGHNA and CDR2 is YSLEER. CDR3 length equals 16 residues. The CDR3 DNA reads TGCGCCAGCAGCCAAGATCGACAGGGACAGAAAGAGACCCAGTACTTC. This sequence encodes CASSQDRQGQKETQYF.

V usage is TRBV28 and J usage is TRBJ1-2; maybe TRBD1 (6 bases). This CDR3 comprises 13 residues. Germline V CDR1 and CDR2: MDHEN, SYDVKM. The V end was cut by 6 bases, the J end by 3 bases, with 11 bases between. The chain's CDR3 is CASSSTGYYGYTF. CDR3 in DNA: TGTGCCAGCAGCTCAACAGGGTACTATGGCTACACCTTC.

The rearrangement links TRBV19 to TRBJ1-5; no firm D call. The CDR3 is made up of 17 amino acids. The germline V gene encodes CDR1 LNHDA and CDR2 SQIVND (reference sequence). The V end was cut by 3 bases, the J end by 4 bases, with 19 bases between. Here the CDR3 reads CASSMPWEAPSNQPQHF. CDR3 nucleotides: TGTGCCAGTAGTATGCCTTGGGAGGCACCTTCAAATCAGCCCCAGCATTTT.

J is TRBJ2-3 and V is TRBV27, with D uncertain. V lost 0 bases and J 4 bases, leaving 5 bases between the germline ends. Germline CDR1 is MNHEY and CDR2 is SMNVEV (reference sequence). The CDR3 extends over 13 amino acids. The chain's CDR3 is CASSLSLPDTQYF. DNA of the CDR3: TGTGCCAGCAGTTTATCCCTTCCAGATACGCAGTATTTT.

V and J are TRBV14 and TRBJ1-3; unclear D gene. The CDR3 sequence is 11 residues long. V gave up 4 bases and J gave up 7 bases, with 5 bases separating them. Germline V lookup: CDR1 SGHDN, CDR2 FVKESK. The CDR3 region is CASSPGNTIYF. As DNA, the CDR3 is TGTGCCAGCAGCCCGGGGAACACCATATATTTT.

The J gene is TRBJ2-1, the V gene TRBV5-4, with a tentative D call TRBD2 (5 bases). This CDR3 has 14 amino acids. V was pared by 5 bases and J by 4 bases, with 13 bases between. The V gene's germline CDR1 is SGHNT and CDR2 YYREEE (reference sequence). CDR3 sequence: CASRTGWTYNEQFF. The CDR3, as DNA: TGTGCCAGCAGGACGGGGTGGACTTACAATGAGCAGTTCTTC.

The CDR3 bases are TGTGCCAGCTGCCCCTGGACTAGCGGCACAGATACGCAGTATTTT. It translates to CASCPWTSGTDTQYF. V usage is TRBV27 and J usage is TRBJ2-3; 9 nucleotides agree with TRBD2. From germline, CDR1 is MNHEY and CDR2 SMNVEV (reference sequence). This CDR3 contains 15 residues. The V segment lost 8 bases and the J segment 1 base; nucleotides outside the gene matches: 7.

The J gene is TRBJ1-2, the V gene TRBV7-8, with D hard to call. The CDR3 covers 13 residues. Germline loops: CDR1 SGHVS, CDR2 FQNEAQ. The V gene lost 2 bases and the J gene lost 3 bases, with 7 bases spanning the gap. CDR3 protein: CASSLPEDYGYTF. CDR3 sequence (DNA): TGTGCCAGCAGCTTACCTGAGGACTATGGCTACACCTTC. The variable domain in full, with the rest retrieved from reference TRBV7-8 and TRBJ1-2, is GAGVSQSPRYKVAKRGQDVALRCDPISGHVSLFWYQQALGQGPEFLTYFQNEAQLDKSGLPSDRFFAERPEGSVSTLKIQRTQQEDSAVYLCASSLPEDYGYTFGSGTRLTVV.

The chain is built from TRBV5-1 and TRBJ2-5, with 11 bases lining up with TRBD1. Germline trimming cut 4 bases from V and 0 bases from J; bases unmatched to any gene: 5. The CDR3 spans 16 residues. Looked up from germline, CDR1 is SGHRS and CDR2 is YFSETQ. The CDR3 is CASSPGTGGYQETQYF. The CDR3 coding sequence is TGCGCCAGCAGCCCAGGGACAGGGGGGTACCAAGAGACCCAGTACTTC.

The genes are TRBV4-1 and TRBJ2-3; 10 bases fit TRBD2. Germline V gene lookup returns CDR1 MGHRA and CDR2 YSYEKL. The CDR3 has 16 residues. After removal of 2 bases from V and 3 bases from J, the junction contained 5 bases not matched to a gene. CDR3 in DNA: TGCGCCAGCAGCCAACTAGCGGGAGCGGGGACAGATACGCAGTATTTT. This translates into CASSQLAGAGTDTQYF.

The chain links TRBV5-1 to TRBJ1-6; D gene uncertain. Per germline, CDR1 SGHRS and CDR2 YFSETQ. CDR3 size: 12 residues. V lost 0 bases and J lost 12, with 7 bases in between. As DNA, the CDR3 is TGCGCCAGCAGCTTGGCGGGAGGACCCCTCCACTTT. Translating gives CASSLAGGPLHF.

The chain combines TRBV2 with TRBJ1-5, with D uncertain. From germline, CDR1 is SNHLY and CDR2 FYNNEI. The CDR3 has 14 residues. V gave up 6 bases and J gave up 1 base, with 10 bases separating them. CDR3 DNA: TGTGCCAGCAGGAGGGTAGGGAGCAATCAGCCCCAGCATTTT. Its translation is CASRRVGSNQPQHF. Full variable domain (outside the CDR3, taken from reference TRBV2 and TRBJ1-5): EPEVTQTPSHQVTQMGQEVILRCVPISNHLYFYWYRQILGQKVEFLVSFYNNEISEKSEIFDDQFSVERPDGSNFTLKIRSTKLEDSAMYFCASRRVGSNQPQHFGDGTRLSIL.